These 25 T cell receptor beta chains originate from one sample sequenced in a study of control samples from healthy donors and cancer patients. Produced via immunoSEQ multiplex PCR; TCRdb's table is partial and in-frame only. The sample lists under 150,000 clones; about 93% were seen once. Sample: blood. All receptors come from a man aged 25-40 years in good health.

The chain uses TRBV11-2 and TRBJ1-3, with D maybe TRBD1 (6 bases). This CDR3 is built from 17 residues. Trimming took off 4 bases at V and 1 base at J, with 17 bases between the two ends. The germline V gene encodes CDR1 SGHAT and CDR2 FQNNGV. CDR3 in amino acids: CASSSIRGGRSGNTIYF. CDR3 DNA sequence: TGTGCCAGCAGCTCCATCCGCGGGGGCAGGTCTGGAAACACCATATATTTT. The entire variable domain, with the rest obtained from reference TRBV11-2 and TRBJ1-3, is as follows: EAGVAQSPRYKIIEKRQSVAFWCNPISGHATLYWYQQILGQGPKLLIQFQNNGVVDDSQLPKDRFSAERLKGVDSTLKIQPAKLEDSAVYLCASSSIRGGRSGNTIYFGEGSWLTVV.

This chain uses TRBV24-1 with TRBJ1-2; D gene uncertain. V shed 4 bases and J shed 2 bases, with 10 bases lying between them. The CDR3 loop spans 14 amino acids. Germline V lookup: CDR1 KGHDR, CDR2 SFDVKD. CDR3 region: CATSEATMNYGYTF. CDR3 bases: TGTGCCACCAGTGAAGCGACAATGAACTATGGCTACACCTTC.

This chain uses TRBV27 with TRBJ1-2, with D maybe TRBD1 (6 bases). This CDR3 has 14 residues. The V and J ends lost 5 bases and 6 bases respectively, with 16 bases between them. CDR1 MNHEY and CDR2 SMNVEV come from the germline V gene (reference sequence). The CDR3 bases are TGTGCCAGCAGTCCCCTGCATGCAGGGGATGGCTACACCTTC. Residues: CASSPLHAGDGYTF.

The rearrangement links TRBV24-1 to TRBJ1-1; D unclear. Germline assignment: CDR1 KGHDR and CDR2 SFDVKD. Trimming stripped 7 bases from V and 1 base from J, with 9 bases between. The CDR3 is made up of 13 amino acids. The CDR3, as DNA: TGTGCCACCAGGGGTGACGGGAACACTGAAGCTTTCTTT. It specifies CATRGDGNTEAFF.

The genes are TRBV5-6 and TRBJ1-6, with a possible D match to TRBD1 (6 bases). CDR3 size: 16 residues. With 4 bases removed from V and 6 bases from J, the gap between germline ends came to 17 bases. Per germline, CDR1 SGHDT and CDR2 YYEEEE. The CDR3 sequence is CASSEPSGDSNSPLHF. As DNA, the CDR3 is TGTGCCAGCAGCGAACCCTCAGGGGATAGTAATTCACCCCTCCACTTT. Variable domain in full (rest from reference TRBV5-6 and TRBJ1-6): DAGVTQSPTHLIKTRGQQVTLRCSPKSGHDTVSWYQQALGQGPQFIFQYYEEEERQRGNFPDRFSGHQFPNYSSELNVNALLLGDSALYLCASSEPSGDSNSPLHFGNGTRLTVT.

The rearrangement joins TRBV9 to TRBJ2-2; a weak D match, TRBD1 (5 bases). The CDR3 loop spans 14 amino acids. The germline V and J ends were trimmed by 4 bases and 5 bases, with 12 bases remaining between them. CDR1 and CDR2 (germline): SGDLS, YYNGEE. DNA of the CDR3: TGTGCCAGCAGCTTTCAGGGAAAAACCGGGGAGCTGTTTTTT. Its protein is CASSFQGKTGELFF.

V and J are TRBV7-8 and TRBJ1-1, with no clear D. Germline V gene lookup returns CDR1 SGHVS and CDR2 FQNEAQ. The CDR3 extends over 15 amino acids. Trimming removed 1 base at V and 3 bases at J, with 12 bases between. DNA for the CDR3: TGTGCCAGCAGCTTAGAACCAAATTCAGACACTGAAGCTTTCTTT. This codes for CASSLEPNSDTEAFF.

The CDR3 loop reads CASSEPVKYYGYTF. CDR3 in DNA: TGTGCCAGCAGTGAACCCGTCAAGTATTATGGCTACACCTTC. The chain links TRBV6-1 to TRBJ1-2; D gene ambiguous. Germline assignment: CDR1 MNHNS and CDR2 SASEGT. The CDR3 runs to 14 residues. Trimming took off 2 bases at V and 5 bases at J, with 12 bases between the two ends.

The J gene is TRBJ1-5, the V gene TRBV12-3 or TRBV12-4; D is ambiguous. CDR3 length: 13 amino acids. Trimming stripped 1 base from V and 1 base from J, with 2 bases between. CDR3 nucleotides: TGTGCCAGCAGTTTAGACAGCAATCAGCCCCAGCATTTT. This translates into CASSLDSNQPQHF.

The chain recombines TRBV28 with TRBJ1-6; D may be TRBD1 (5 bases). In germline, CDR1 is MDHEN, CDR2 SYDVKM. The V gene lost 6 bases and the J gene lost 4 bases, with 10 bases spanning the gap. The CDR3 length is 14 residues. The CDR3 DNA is TGTGCCAGCAGGCCAGGGCTTTATAATTCACCCCTCCACTTT. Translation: CASRPGLYNSPLHF. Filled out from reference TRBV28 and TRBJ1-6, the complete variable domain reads DVKVTQSSRYLVKRTGEKVFLECVQDMDHENMFWYRQDPGLGLRLIYFSYDVKMKEKGDIPEGYSVSREKKERFSLILESASTNQTSMYLCASRPGLYNSPLHFGNGTRLTVT.

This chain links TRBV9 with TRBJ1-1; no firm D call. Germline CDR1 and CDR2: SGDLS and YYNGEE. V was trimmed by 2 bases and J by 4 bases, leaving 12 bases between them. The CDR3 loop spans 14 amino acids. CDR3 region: CASSVDLFGTEAFF. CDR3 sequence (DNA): TGTGCCAGCAGCGTTGACCTATTTGGCACTGAAGCTTTCTTT.

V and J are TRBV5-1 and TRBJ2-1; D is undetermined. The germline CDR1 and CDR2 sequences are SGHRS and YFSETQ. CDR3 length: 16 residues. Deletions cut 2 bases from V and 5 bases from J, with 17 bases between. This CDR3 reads CASSLGHGLGDNEQFF. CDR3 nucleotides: TGCGCCAGCAGCTTAGGTCACGGCTTGGGTGACAATGAGCAGTTCTTC.

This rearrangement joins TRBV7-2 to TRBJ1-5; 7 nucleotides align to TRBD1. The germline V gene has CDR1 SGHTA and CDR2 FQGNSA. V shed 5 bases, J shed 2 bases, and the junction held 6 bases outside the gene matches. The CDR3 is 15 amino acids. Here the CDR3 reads CASSPQGVGNQPQHF. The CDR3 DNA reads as TGTGCCAGCAGCCCCCAGGGGGTAGGCAATCAGCCCCAGCATTTT.

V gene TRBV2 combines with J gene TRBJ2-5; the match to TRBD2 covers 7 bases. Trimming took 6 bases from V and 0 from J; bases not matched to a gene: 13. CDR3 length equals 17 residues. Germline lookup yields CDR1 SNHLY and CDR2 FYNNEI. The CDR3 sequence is CASSASVAGVDQETQYF. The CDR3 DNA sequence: TGTGCCAGCAGCGCCTCCGTCGCGGGGGTCGACCAAGAGACCCAGTACTTC.

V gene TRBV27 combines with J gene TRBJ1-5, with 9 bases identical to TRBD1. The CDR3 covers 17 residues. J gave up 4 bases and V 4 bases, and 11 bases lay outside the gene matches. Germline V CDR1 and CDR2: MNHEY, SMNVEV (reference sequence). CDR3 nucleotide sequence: TGTGCCAGCAGTTCCTTTACAGGGGGCGGGCGAAATCAGCCCCAGCATTTT. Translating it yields CASSSFTGGGRNQPQHF.

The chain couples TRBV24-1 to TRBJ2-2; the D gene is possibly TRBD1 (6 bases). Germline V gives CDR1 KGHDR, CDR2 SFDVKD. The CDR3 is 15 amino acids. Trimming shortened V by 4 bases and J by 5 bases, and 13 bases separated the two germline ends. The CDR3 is CATSDTGTTTGELFF. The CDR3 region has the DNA TGTGCCACCAGTGACACCGGGACAACGACCGGGGAGCTGTTTTTT.

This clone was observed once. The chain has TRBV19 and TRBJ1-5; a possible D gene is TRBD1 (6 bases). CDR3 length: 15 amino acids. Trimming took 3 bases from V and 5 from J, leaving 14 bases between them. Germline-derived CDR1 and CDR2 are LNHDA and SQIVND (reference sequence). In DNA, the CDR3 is TGTGCCAGTAGTATTTTCTCCAGGGGCCATCAGCCCCAGCATTTT. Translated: CASSIFSRGHQPQHF.

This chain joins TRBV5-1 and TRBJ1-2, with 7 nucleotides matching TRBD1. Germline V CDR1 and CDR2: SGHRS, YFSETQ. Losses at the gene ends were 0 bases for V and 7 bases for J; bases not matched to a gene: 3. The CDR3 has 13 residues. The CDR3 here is CASSLEGAGGYTF. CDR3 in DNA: TGCGCCAGCAGCTTGGAGGGGGCGGGTGGCTACACCTTC. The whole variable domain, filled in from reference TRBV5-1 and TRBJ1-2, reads KAGVTQTPRYLIKTRGQQVTLSCSPISGHRSVSWYQQTPGQGLQFLFEYFSETQRNKGNFPGRFSGRQFSNSRSEMNVSTLELGDSALYLCASSLEGAGGYTFGSGTRLTVV.

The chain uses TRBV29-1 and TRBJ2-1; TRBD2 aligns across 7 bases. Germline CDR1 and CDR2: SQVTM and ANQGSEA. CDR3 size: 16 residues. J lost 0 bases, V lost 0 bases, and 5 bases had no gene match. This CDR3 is CSVEEGAGSSYNEQFF. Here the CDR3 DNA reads TGCAGCGTTGAAGAAGGAGCGGGGAGCTCCTACAATGAGCAGTTCTTC.

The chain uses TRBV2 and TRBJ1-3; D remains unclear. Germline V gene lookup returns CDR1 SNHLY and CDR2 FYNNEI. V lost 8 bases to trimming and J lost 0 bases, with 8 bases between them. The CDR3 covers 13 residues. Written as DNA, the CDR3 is TGTGCCAGCCGTAGGAACTCTGGAAACACCATATATTTT. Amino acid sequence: CASRRNSGNTIYF.

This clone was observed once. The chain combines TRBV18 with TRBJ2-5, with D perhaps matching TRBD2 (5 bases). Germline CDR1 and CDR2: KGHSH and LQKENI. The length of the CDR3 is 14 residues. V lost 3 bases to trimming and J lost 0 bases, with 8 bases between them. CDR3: CASSPRADQETQYF. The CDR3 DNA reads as TGTGCCAGCTCACCGAGGGCAGACCAAGAGACCCAGTACTTC. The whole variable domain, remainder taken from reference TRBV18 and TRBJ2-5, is NAGVMQNPRHLVRRRGQEARLRCSPMKGHSHVYWYRQLPEEGLKFMVYLQKENIIDESGMPKERFSAEFPKEGPSILRIQQVVRGDSAAYFCASSPRADQETQYFGPGTRLLVL.

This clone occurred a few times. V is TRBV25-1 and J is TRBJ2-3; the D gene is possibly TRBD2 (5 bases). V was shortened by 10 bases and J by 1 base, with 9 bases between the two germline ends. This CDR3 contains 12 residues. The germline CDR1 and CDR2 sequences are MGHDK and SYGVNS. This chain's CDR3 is CATQEGTDTQYF. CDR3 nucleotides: TGTGCCACCCAGGAGGGCACAGATACGCAGTATTTT.

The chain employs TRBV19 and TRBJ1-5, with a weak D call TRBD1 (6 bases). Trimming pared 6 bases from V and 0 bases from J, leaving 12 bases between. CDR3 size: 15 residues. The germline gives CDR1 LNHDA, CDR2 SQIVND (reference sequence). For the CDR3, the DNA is TGTGCCAGTAGACAGGGTTTGGATAGCAATCAGCCCCAGCATTTT. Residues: CASRQGLDSNQPQHF.

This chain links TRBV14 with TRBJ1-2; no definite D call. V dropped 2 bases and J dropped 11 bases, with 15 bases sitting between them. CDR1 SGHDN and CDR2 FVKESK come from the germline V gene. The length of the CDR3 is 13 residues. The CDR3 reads CASSQSRVPDYTF. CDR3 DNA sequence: TGTGCCAGCAGCCAAAGTCGTGTACCGGATTACACCTTC.

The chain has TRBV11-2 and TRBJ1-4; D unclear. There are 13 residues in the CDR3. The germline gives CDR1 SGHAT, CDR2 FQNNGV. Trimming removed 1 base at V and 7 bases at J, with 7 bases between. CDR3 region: CASSLGTGEKLFF. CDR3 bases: TGTGCCAGCAGCTTAGGAACCGGTGAAAAACTGTTTTTT.